These 24 T cell receptor beta chains originate from one sample sequenced in a study of blood T cell repertoires in COVID-19. Clones were sequenced by immunoSEQ multiplex PCR, and TCRdb holds only the in-frame ones, with some missing. The sample lists 200,000 or so clones, approximately 86% seen once, with 2% to 2.5% in the top ten. Sequenced input: peripheral blood. Receptors were obtained from a man aged 70 or older with active or convalescent COVID-19.

The V call is TRBV7-9, the J call TRBJ2-1; TRBD2 is a possible D gene (5 bases). Trimming stripped 2 bases from V and 4 bases from J, with 15 bases between. Germline V lookup: CDR1 SEHNR, CDR2 FQNEAQ (reference sequence). The CDR3 has 16 amino acids. CDR3 DNA sequence: TGTGCCAGCAGCTTATGGCGGAGACTAAGGTACAATGAGCAGTTCTTC. This gives the protein CASSLWRRLRYNEQFF.

V and J are TRBV28 and TRBJ1-3; D is unclear. V was shortened by 7 bases and J by 0 bases, with 10 bases between the two germline ends. The CDR3 extends over 14 amino acids. CDR1 is MDHEN and CDR2 is SYDVKM in the germline V gene. The CDR3 coding sequence is TGTGCCAGCAATGCAGATGTCTCTGGAAACACCATATATTTT. This gives the protein CASNADVSGNTIYF.

This sequence joins TRBV12-3 or TRBV12-4 and TRBJ1-1; no clear D gene. This CDR3 contains 13 residues. V shed 2 bases and J shed 7 bases, with 11 bases lying between them. CDR3 region: CASSLYAGIEAFF. CDR3 nucleotides: TGTGCCAGCAGTTTATACGCAGGAATTGAAGCTTTCTTT.

The chain uses TRBV7-2 and TRBJ2-3, with 10 bases matching TRBD2. CDR1 is SGHTA and CDR2 is FQGNSA in the germline V gene. The CDR3 runs 16 residues. The J segment lost 5 bases and the V segment lost 5 bases, leaving 10 bases of the junction unmatched. The CDR3 region has the DNA TGTGCCAGCAGCGCGAGGCTAGCGGGAGCTGGAGATACGCAGTATTTT. Encoded protein: CASSARLAGAGDTQYF. Filled out from reference TRBV7-2 and TRBJ2-3, the complete variable domain reads GAGVSQSPSNKVTEKGKDVELRCDPISGHTALYWYRQSLGQGLEFLIYFQGNSAPDKSGLPSDRFSAERTGGSVSTLTIQRTQQEDSAVYLCASSARLAGAGDTQYFGPGTRLTVL.

J is TRBJ1-2 and V is TRBV5-4; D not certain. The CDR3 is made up of 15 amino acids. Per germline, CDR1 SGHNT and CDR2 YYREEE (reference sequence). The V and J ends lost 0 bases and 2 bases respectively, with 11 bases between them. The CDR3 loop reads CASSLAHLTNYGYTF. Written as DNA, the CDR3 is TGTGCCAGCAGCTTGGCACATCTCACAAACTATGGCTACACCTTC.

J is TRBJ1-1 and V is TRBV28, with 9 bases identical to TRBD1. Per the germline V gene, CDR1 is MDHEN and CDR2 is SYDVKM. The junction had 7 bases not matched to a gene; V was cut back by 6 bases and J by 5 bases. The CDR3 loop spans 14 amino acids. The CDR3 DNA follows: TGTGCCAGCAGCCGTCGGACAGGGGTGACTGAAGCTTTCTTT. It specifies CASSRRTGVTEAFF.

V is TRBV19 and J is TRBJ1-5; D perhaps matches TRBD1 (6 bases). The V end was cut by 7 bases, the J end by 4 bases, with 17 bases between. CDR3 size: 15 residues. In germline, CDR1 is LNHDA, CDR2 SQIVND (reference sequence). The CDR3 DNA follows: TGTGCCAGTACCGGGACAATTGGGAGAAATCAGCCCCAGCATTTT. This gives the protein CASTGTIGRNQPQHF.

Only a few counts were recorded for this clone. The chain recombines TRBV5-1 with TRBJ2-5; 10 positions match TRBD1. The V gene end was trimmed by 4 bases and the J gene end by 5 bases; junction bases not matched to a gene: 2. Germline V gene data show CDR1 as SGHRS and CDR2 as YFSETQ. CDR3 length: 13 residues. The CDR3 nucleotides read TGCGCCAGCAGCGGACAGGGGGTGGAGACCCAGTACTTC. It is translated as CASSGQGVETQYF.

The table lists this clone with a few counts. The chain is built from TRBV7-9 and TRBJ1-2, with 7 bases matching TRBD1. The V gene end was trimmed by 1 base and the J gene end by 3 bases; junction bases not matched to a gene: 2. Germline assignment: CDR1 SEHNR and CDR2 FQNEAQ (reference sequence). The CDR3 covers 14 residues. The CDR3: CASSLGGGDYGYTF. CDR3 nucleotide sequence: TGTGCCAGCAGCTTAGGAGGGGGCGACTATGGCTACACCTTC.

The rearrangement joins TRBV7-9 to TRBJ2-3, with TRBD1 matching 7 bases. The CDR3 runs 12 residues. The junction had 5 bases not matched to a gene; V was cut back by 3 bases and J by 11 bases. In germline, CDR1 is SEHNR, CDR2 FQNEAQ (reference sequence). CDR3 sequence (DNA): TGTGCCAGCAGCTTCGATAGGGACAGGCAGTATTTT. Its translation: CASSFDRDRQYF.

This clone was counted many times. CDR3 amino acids: CASSANRGTYNSPLHF. The CDR3 DNA reads TGTGCCAGTAGTGCCAACAGGGGTACCTATAATTCACCCCTCCACTTT. The chain couples TRBV19 to TRBJ1-6, with 7 bases lining up with TRBD1. Germline assignment: CDR1 LNHDA and CDR2 SQIVND (reference sequence). The CDR3 has 16 residues. V dropped 5 bases and J dropped 2; count of bases not matched to a gene: 6.

V usage is TRBV7-2 and J usage is TRBJ2-7; tentative D call: TRBD2 (6 bases). Germline V gives CDR1 SGHTA, CDR2 FQGNSA. V was pared by 5 bases and J by 1 base, with 18 bases between. The CDR3 is 16 residues long. The CDR3 DNA sequence: TGTGCCAGCAGCACACATCTCGGGGGAGGATCCTACGAGCAGTACTTC. This encodes CASSTHLGGGSYEQYF.

J is TRBJ2-2 and V is TRBV7-6; 7 bases are shared with TRBD1. CDR1 is SGHVS, CDR2 FNYEAQ, per germline. V gave up 2 bases and J gave up 7 bases; unmatched junction bases: 10. The CDR3 contains 16 residues. In DNA, the CDR3 is TGTGCCAGCAGCTTACCGACCGGGACAGACAGCGGGGAGCTGTTTTTT. Protein: CASSLPTGTDSGELFF.

This clone is a singleton in its sample. The chain recombines TRBV2 with TRBJ2-5; TRBD1 might be the D (6 bases). Trimming cost V 2 bases and J 4 bases, with 14 bases left between them. CDR1 and CDR2 from the germline V gene are SNHLY and FYNNEI. The CDR3 length is 15 residues. This chain's CDR3 is CASSELGGWGETQYF. The CDR3 DNA sequence: TGTGCCAGCAGTGAACTTGGGGGCTGGGGAGAGACCCAGTACTTC.

This clone has more than one count but fewer than ten. DNA for the CDR3: TGCGCCAGCAGCCTACTAGCGGGAGCTGATACGCAGTATTTT. Amino acids: CASSLLAGADTQYF. The chain employs TRBV5-1 and TRBJ2-3; 11 nucleotides line up with TRBD2. Germline loops: CDR1 SGHRS, CDR2 YFSETQ. V shed 4 bases, J shed 6 bases, and the junction held 4 bases outside the gene matches. The CDR3 is made up of 14 amino acids.

The rearrangement joins TRBV30 to TRBJ1-6, with 7 bases that match TRBD1. Unmatched junction bases numbered 11, after V lost 2 bases and J lost 7 bases. There are 16 residues in the CDR3. Germline loops: CDR1 GTSNPN, CDR2 SVGIG (reference sequence). CDR3 in amino acids: CAWSLTRGQINSPLHF. The CDR3 nucleotides read TGTGCCTGGAGTCTTACCAGGGGACAGATAAATTCACCCCTCCACTTT.

This rearrangement joins TRBV28 to TRBJ2-4; 7 bases map to TRBD1. The CDR3 loop spans 16 amino acids. Germline loops: CDR1 MDHEN, CDR2 SYDVKM. Trimming took 5 bases from V and 1 from J; bases not matched to a gene: 8. The CDR3 is CASSAPGQLAKNIQYF. DNA for the CDR3: TGTGCCAGCAGTGCGCCGGGACAGTTGGCCAAAAACATTCAGTACTTC. The variable domain in full, completed from reference TRBV28 and TRBJ2-4, reads DVKVTQSSRYLVKRTGEKVFLECVQDMDHENMFWYRQDPGLGLRLIYFSYDVKMKEKGDIPEGYSVSREKKERFSLILESASTNQTSMYLCASSAPGQLAKNIQYFGAGTRLSVL.

The V gene is TRBV6-6, the J gene TRBJ1-5, with D possibly being TRBD1 (5 bases). V was shortened by 8 bases and J by 6 bases, with 14 bases between the two germline ends. CDR3 size: 13 residues. In germline, CDR1 is MNHNY, CDR2 SVGAGI (reference sequence). CDR3 DNA sequence: TGTGCCAGCCATCCGGGAGGGGCTCAGCCCCAGCATTTT. Translating it yields CASHPGGAQPQHF.

The chain carries TRBV7-9 and TRBJ1-4; D perhaps matches TRBD1 (5 bases). Germline assignment: CDR1 SEHNR and CDR2 FQNEAQ (reference sequence). CDR3 length: 15 residues. V was clipped by 1 base and J by 8 bases, with 14 bases between them. CDR3 coding DNA: TGTGCCAGCAGCTTAGATCTAGGGGCAGTCGAAAAACTGTTTTTT. Protein product: CASSLDLGAVEKLFF.

The chain uses TRBV28 and TRBJ1-6; 11 nucleotides agree with TRBD1. V lost 3 bases, J lost 9 bases, and 4 bases stayed unmatched. Looked up from germline, CDR1 is MDHEN and CDR2 is SYDVKM. The CDR3 totals 15 residues. The DNA of the CDR3 is TGTGCCAGCAGTTTTGGGACAGGGGGATTTTCACCCCTCCACTTT. It codes for CASSFGTGGFSPLHF. Drawing the rest from reference TRBV28 and TRBJ1-6, the complete variable domain is DVKVTQSSRYLVKRTGEKVFLECVQDMDHENMFWYRQDPGLGLRLIYFSYDVKMKEKGDIPEGYSVSREKKERFSLILESASTNQTSMYLCASSFGTGGFSPLHFGNGTRLTVT.

The chain recombines TRBV28 with TRBJ2-5; tentatively, D is TRBD1 (8 bases). The germline CDR1 and CDR2 sequences are MDHEN and SYDVKM. Trimming removed 4 bases from V and 5 bases from J, with 17 bases in between. This CDR3 comprises 15 residues. DNA of the CDR3: TGTGCCAGCAGTTCACAGGGGGGAGGGAAGGAGACCCAGTACTTC. It is translated as CASSSQGGGKETQYF.

This clone was detected only once. V and J are TRBV7-6 and TRBJ2-3, with 10 nucleotides matching TRBD2. With V trimmed by 1 base and J by 2 bases, 3 bases remained unmatched. The germline V gene encodes CDR1 SGHVS and CDR2 FNYEAQ. CDR3 length: 16 residues. The CDR3 protein is CASSLGAGGPTDTQYF. CDR3 coding DNA: TGTGCCAGCAGCTTAGGAGCGGGAGGGCCCACAGATACGCAGTATTTT.

V usage is TRBV11-3 and J usage is TRBJ2-1, with a weak D call TRBD1 (6 bases). CDR1 is SGHNT and CDR2 is YENEEA in the germline V gene. The CDR3 extends over 15 amino acids. The V gene lost 5 bases and the J gene lost 2 bases, with 13 bases spanning the gap. The CDR3 DNA reads TGTGCCAGCAGCCAGGGGACACAGACCTACAATGAGCAGTTCTTC. The encoded protein is CASSQGTQTYNEQFF.

The chain couples TRBV1 to TRBJ1-1; no DNA check was done on the table's D call, TRBD1. TRBV1 represents a pseudogene. This CDR3 comprises 16 residues. The CDR3 DNA is TGCACCAGCAGCCAAACTAACAGGTCCTCGAACACTGAAGCTTTCTTT. Its translation is CTSSQTNRSSNTEAFF.